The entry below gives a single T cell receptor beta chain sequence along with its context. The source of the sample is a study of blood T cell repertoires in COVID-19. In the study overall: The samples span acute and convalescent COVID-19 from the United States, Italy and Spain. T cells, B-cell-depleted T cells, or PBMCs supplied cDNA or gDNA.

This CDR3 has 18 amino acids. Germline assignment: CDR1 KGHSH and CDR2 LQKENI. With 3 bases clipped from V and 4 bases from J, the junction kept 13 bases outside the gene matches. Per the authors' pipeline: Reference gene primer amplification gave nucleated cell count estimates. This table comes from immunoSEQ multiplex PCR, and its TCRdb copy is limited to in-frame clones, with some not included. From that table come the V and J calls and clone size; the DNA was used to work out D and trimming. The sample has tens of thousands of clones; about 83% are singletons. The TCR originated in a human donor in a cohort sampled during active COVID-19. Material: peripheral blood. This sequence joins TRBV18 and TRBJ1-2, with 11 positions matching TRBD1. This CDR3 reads CASSPQSRTGGASYGYTF. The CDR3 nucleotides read TGTGCCAGCTCACCTCAATCTCGGACAGGGGGCGCTTCCTATGGCTACACCTTC. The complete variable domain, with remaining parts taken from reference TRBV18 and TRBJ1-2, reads NAGVMQNPRHLVRRRGQEARLRCSPMKGHSHVYWYRQLPEEGLKFMVYLQKENIIDESGMPKERFSAEFPKEGPSILRIQQVVRGDSAAYFCASSPQSRTGGASYGYTFGSGTRLTVV.